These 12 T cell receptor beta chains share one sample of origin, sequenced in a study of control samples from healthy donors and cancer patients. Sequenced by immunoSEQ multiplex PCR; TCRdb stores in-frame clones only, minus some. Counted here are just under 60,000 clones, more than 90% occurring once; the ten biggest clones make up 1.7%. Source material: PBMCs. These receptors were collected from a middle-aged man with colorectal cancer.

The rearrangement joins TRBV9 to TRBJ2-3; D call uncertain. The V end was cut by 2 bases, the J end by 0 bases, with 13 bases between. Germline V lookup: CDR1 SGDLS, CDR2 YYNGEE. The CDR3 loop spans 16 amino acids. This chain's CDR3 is CASSVSTRASTDTQYF. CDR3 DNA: TGTGCCAGCAGCGTCTCAACTCGGGCTAGCACAGATACGCAGTATTTT.

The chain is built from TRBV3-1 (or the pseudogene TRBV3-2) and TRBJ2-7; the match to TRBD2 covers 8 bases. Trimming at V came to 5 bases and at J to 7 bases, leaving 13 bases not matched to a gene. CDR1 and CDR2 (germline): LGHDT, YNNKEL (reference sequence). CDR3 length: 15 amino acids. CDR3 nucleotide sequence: TGTGCCAGCAGCACTCGGTCCAGCGGGGGCCAAGAGCAGTACTTC. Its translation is CASSTRSSGGQEQYF.

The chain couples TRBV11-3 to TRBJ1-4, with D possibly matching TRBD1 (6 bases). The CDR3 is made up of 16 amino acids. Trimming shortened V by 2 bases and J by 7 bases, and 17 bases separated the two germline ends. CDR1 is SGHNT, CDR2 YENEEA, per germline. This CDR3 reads CASSLSLQGTGEKLFF. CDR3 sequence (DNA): TGTGCCAGCAGCTTAAGTCTTCAGGGGACGGGTGAAAAACTGTTTTTT.

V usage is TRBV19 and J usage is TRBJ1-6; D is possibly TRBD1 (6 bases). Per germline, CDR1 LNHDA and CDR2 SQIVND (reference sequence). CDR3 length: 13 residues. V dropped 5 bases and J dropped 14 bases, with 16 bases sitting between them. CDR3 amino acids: CASSSQGNLALHF. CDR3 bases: TGTGCCAGTAGTTCACAGGGCAATTTAGCCCTCCACTTT.

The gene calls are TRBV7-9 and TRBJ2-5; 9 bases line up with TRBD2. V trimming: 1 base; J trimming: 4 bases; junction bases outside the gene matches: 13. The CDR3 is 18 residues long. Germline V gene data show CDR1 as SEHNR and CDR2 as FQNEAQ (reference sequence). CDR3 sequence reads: CASSLGSSGATLVETQYF. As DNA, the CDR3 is TGTGCCAGCAGCTTAGGGTCTAGCGGGGCCACGCTCGTAGAGACCCAGTACTTC.

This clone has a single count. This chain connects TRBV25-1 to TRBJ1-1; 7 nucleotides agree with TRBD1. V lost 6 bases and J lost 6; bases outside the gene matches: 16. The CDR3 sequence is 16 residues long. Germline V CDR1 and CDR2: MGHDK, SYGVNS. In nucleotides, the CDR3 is TGTGCCAGCAGAGATACACAAAGACAGGGTAGGTCTGAAGCTTTCTTT. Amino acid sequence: CASRDTQRQGRSEAFF.

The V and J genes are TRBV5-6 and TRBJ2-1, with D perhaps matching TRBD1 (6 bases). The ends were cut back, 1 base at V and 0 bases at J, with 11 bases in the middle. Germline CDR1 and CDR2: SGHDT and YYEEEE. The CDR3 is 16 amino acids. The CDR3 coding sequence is TGTGCCAGCAGCTTGCTCGGACAGAACTCCTACAATGAGCAGTTCTTC. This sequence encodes CASSLLGQNSYNEQFF.

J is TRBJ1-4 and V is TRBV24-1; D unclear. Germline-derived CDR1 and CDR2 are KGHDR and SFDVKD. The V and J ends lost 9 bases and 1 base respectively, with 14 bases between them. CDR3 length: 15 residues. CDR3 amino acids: CATRAGSGTNEKLFF. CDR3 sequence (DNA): TGTGCCACCCGGGCGGGAAGTGGAACTAATGAAAAACTGTTTTTT.

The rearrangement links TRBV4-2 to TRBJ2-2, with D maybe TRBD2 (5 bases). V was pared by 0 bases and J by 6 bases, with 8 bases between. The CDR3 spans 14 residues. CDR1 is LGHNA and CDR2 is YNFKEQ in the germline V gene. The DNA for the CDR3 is TGTGCCAGCAGCCAAGAAACGCGGGCCGGGGAGCTGTTTTTT. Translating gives CASSQETRAGELFF.

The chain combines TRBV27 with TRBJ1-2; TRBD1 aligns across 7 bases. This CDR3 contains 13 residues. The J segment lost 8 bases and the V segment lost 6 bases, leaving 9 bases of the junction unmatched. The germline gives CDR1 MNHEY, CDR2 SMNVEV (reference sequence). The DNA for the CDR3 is TGTGCCAGCAGCGTCGACAGGGAAGGAGGCTACACCTTC. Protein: CASSVDREGGYTF.

In DNA form, the CDR3 reads TGTGCCAGCAGCTTATTCTGGCTAGCGGGGCAAGAGACCCAGTACTTC. Translation gives CASSLFWLAGQETQYF. The chain uses TRBV7-9 and TRBJ2-5; 9 positions match TRBD2. Germline loops: CDR1 SEHNR, CDR2 FQNEAQ (reference sequence). V shed 2 bases, J shed 2 bases, and the junction held 6 bases outside the gene matches. This CDR3 has 16 amino acids.

CDR3 amino acids: CASRNRDSHTGELFF. CDR3 sequence (DNA): TGTGCCAGCAGGAACCGGGACAGCCACACCGGGGAGCTGTTTTTT. The chain has TRBV6-5 and TRBJ2-2, with TRBD1 identical over 7 bases. There are 15 residues in the CDR3. The germline V gene encodes CDR1 MNHEY and CDR2 SVGAGI. V was pared by 6 bases and J by 3 bases, with 7 bases of the junction left unmatched.